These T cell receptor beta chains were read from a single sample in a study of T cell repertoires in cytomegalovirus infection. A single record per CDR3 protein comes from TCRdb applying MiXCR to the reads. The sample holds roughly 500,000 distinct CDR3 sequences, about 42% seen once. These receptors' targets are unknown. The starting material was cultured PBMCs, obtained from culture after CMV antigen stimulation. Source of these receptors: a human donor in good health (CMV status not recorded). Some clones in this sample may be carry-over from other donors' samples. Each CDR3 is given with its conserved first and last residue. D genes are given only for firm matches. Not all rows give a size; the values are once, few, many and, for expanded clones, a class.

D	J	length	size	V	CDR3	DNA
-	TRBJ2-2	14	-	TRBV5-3	CASSWRGGTGELFF	TGTGCCAGCAGCTGGCGGGGTGGCACCGGGGAGCTGTTTTTT
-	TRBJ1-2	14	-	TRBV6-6	CASSYTDLNYGYTF	TGTGCCAGCAGTTACACGGACTTAAACTATGGCTACACCTTC
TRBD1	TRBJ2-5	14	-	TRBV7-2	CASSKDRDEETQYF	TGTGCCAGCAGCAAAGACAGGGACGAAGAGACCCAGTACTTC
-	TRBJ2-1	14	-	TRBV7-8	CASSLGETYNEQFF	TGTGCCAGCAGCTTAGGAGAGACCTACAATGAGCAGTTCTTC
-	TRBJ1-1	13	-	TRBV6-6	CASSYMGNTEAFF	TGTGCCAGCAGTTACATGGGGAACACTGAAGCTTTCTTT
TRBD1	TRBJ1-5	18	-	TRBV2	CASSEEIGGGSGNQPQHF	TGTGCCAGCAGTGAAGAAATTGGAGGGGGCTCAGGAAATCAGCCCCAGCATTTT
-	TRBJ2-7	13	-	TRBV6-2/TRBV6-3	CASSYPSSYEQYF	TGTGCCAGCAGTTACCCTAGCTCCTACGAGCAGTACTTC
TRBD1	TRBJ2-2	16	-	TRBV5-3	CASSPGRGLNTGELFF	TGTGCCAGCAGCCCCGGCAGGGGGCTTAACACCGGGGAGCTGTTTTTT
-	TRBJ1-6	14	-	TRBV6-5	CASTSGGANSPLHF	TGTGCCAGCACCTCGGGGGGAGCTAATTCACCCCTCCACTTT
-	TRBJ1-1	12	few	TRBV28	CASSLSHTEAFF	TGTGCCAGCAGTTTATCCCACACTGAAGCTTTCTTT
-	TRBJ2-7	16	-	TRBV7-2	CASSQIGAGSSYEQYF	TGTGCCAGCAGCCAGATAGGGGCGGGGAGCTCCTACGAGCAGTACTTC
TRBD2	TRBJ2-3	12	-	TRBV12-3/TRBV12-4	CASSPGTITQYF	TGTGCCAGCAGTCCGGGGACTATCACGCAGTATTTT
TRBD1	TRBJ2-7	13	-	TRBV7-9	CASSGDSLREQYF	TGTGCCAGCAGCGGGGACAGCCTTCGCGAGCAGTACTTC
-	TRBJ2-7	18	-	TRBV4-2	CASSQEVVRGEDAYEQYF	TGTGCCAGCAGCCAAGAAGTGGTGAGGGGGGAAGATGCCTACGAGCAGTACTTC
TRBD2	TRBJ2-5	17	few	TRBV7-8	CASSFSSGRPLGETQYF	TGTGCCAGCAGCTTCTCTAGCGGGAGGCCCCTGGGAGAGACCCAGTACTTC
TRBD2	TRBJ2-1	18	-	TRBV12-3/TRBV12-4	CASTSGLAGGPTISEQFF	TGTGCCAGCACCTCCGGACTAGCGGGGGGGCCAACAATCTCGGAGCAGTTCTTC
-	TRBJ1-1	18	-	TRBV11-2	CASSLVPGGPWDNTEAFF	TGTGCCAGCAGCTTAGTCCCGGGTGGTCCCTGGGATAACACTGAAGCTTTCTTT
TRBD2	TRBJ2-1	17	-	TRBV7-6	CASSLALLAGGPVEQFF	TGTGCCAGCAGCTTAGCCCTACTAGCGGGGGGGCCGGTTGAGCAGTTCTTC
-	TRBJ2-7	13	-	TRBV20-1	CSASQPGSYEQYF	TGCAGTGCTAGTCAGCCGGGTTCCTACGAGCAGTACTTC
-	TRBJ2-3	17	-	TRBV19	CASSLPGRAGPTDTQYF	TGTGCCAGTAGTCTCCCCGGTCGGGCGGGACCCACAGATACGCAGTATTTT
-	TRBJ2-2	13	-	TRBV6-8	CASSYGVTGELFF	TGTGCCAGCAGTTACGGAGTCACCGGGGAGCTGTTTTTT
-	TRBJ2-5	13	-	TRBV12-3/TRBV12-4	CASNIADQETQYF	TGTGCCAGCAATATAGCGGACCAAGAGACCCAGTACTTC
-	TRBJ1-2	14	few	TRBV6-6	CASRQDFFNYGYTF	TGTGCCAGTAGACAGGATTTCTTTAACTATGGCTACACCTTC
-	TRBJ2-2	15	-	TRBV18	CASSPIQGRTGELFF	TGTGCCAGCTCACCAATCCAGGGGCGCACCGGGGAGCTGTTTTTT
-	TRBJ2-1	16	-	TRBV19	CASSIWGPGIDNEQFF	TGTGCCAGTAGTATATGGGGCCCGGGGATCGACAATGAGCAGTTCTTC
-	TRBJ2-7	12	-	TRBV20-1	CSAIGGAYEQYF	TGCAGTGCAATAGGGGGGGCCTACGAGCAGTACTTC
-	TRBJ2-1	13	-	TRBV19	CASRHMGDNEQFF	TGTGCCAGTAGGCACATGGGGGACAATGAGCAGTTCTTC
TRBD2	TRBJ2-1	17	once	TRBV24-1	CATSDRGLAGTYNEQFF	TGTGCCACCAGTGATAGGGGACTAGCGGGAACCTACAATGAGCAGTTCTTC
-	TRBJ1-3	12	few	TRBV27	CASMGVGNTIYF	TGTGCCAGCATGGGTGTGGGAAACACCATATATTTT
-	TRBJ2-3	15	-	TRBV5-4	CASSLAPGGTYTQYF	TGTGCCAGCAGCTTGGCCCCGGGGGGCACATATACGCAGTATTTT
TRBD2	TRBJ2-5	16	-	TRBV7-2	CASSLGLAGVQGTQYF	TGTGCCAGCAGCTTAGGCCTAGCGGGGGTCCAAGGAACCCAGTACTTC
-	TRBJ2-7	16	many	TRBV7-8	CASTPRVAALPYEQYF	TGTGCCAGCACCCCGAGGGTAGCGGCCCTCCCGTACGAGCAGTACTTC
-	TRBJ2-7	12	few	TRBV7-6	CASSRASYEQYF	TGTGCCAGCAGCCGGGCCTCATACGAGCAGTACTTC
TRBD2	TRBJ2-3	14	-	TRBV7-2	CASNEAGVTDTQYF	TGTGCCAGCAACGAAGCGGGAGTCACAGATACGCAGTATTTT
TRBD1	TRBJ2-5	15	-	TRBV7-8	CASSSKGQGEGAQYF	TGTGCCAGCAGCTCAAAAGGACAGGGTGAAGGGGCCCAGTACTTC
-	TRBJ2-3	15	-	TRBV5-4	CASSPARSSTDTQYF	TGTGCCAGCAGCCCAGCTAGGTCAAGCACAGATACGCAGTATTTT
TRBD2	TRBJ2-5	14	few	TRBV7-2	CASSPAGGLSTQYF	TGTGCCAGCAGCCCAGCGGGGGGACTTTCTACCCAGTACTTC
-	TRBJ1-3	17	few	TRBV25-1	CASSEYWDTNSGNTIYF	TGTGCCAGCAGTGAATATTGGGACACCAACTCTGGAAACACCATATATTTT
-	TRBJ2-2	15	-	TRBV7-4	CASSLTGSNTGELFF	TGTGCCAGCAGCCTTACAGGGTCGAACACCGGGGAGCTGTTTTTT
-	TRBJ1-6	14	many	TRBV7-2	CASTADLGDSPLHF	TGTGCCAGCACCGCGGACTTAGGGGATTCACCCCTCCACTTT
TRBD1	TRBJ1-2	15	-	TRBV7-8	CASSPRTGPTYGYTF	TGTGCCAGCAGCCCAAGGACAGGGCCTACCTATGGCTACACCTTC
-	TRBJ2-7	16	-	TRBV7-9	CASSQAVGGPAGEQYF	TGTGCCAGCAGCCAGGCGGTGGGGGGTCCCGCAGGCGAGCAGTACTTC
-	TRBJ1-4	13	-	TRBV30	CAWSGGLFEKLFF	TGTGCCTGGAGTGGGGGCCTATTTGAAAAACTGTTTTTT
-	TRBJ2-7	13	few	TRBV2	CASSRTNVPGQYF	TGTGCCAGCAGTCGAACGAACGTCCCGGGACAGTACTTC
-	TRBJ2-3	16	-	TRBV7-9	CASSLVQARGTDTQYF	TGTGCCAGCAGCTTAGTGCAGGCCAGAGGCACAGATACGCAGTATTTT
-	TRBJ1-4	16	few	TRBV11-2	CASSLGSGTTNEKLFF	TGTGCCAGCAGCTTAGGTTCGGGTACTACTAATGAAAAACTGTTTTTT
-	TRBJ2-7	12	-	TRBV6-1	CVPREETYEQYF	TGTGTCCCTAGGGAGGAGACCTACGAGCAGTACTTC
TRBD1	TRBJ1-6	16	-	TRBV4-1	CASSQGPGQGNSPLHF	TGTGCCAGCAGCCAAGGACCGGGACAGGGGAATTCACCCCTCCACTTT
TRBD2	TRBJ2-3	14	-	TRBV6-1	CASSGTSGGDTQYF	TGTGCCAGCAGCGGGACTAGCGGGGGAGATACGCAGTATTTT
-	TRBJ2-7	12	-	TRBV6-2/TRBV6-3	CASSQLAHEQYF	TGTGCCAGCAGTCAACTGGCCCACGAGCAGTACTTC
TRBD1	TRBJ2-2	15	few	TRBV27	CATRPGQVLTGELFF	TGTGCCACCAGACCGGGACAGGTCCTTACCGGGGAGCTGTTTTTT
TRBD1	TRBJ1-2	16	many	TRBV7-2	CASSLAPDRVEYGYTF	TGTGCCAGCAGCTTAGCTCCGGACAGGGTTGAGTATGGCTACACCTTC
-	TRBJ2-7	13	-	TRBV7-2	CASSFPNSYEQYF	TGTGCCAGCAGCTTCCCGAACTCCTACGAGCAGTACTTC
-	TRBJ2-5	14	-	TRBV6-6	CASSYSAGGETQYF	TGTGCCAGCAGTTACTCCGCGGGCGGGGAGACCCAGTACTTC
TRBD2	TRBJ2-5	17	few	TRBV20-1	CSARDPLGGRALETQYF	TGCAGTGCTAGAGATCCCCTGGGCGGGAGGGCCCTAGAGACCCAGTACTTC
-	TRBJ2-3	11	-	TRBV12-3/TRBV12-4	CASSLAGVMYF	TGTGCCAGCAGTTTAGCGGGAGTGATGTATTTT
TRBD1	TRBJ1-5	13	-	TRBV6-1	CASRDRGNQPQHF	TGTGCCAGCAGAGACAGGGGAAATCAGCCCCAGCATTTT
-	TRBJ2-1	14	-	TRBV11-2	CASRNSLLDNEQFF	TGTGCCAGCCGAAACTCTCTCCTGGACAATGAGCAGTTCTTC
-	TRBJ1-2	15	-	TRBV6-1	CASSPLGAEIKSYTF	TGTGCCAGCAGTCCCCTGGGGGCAGAGATTAAATCTTACACCTTC